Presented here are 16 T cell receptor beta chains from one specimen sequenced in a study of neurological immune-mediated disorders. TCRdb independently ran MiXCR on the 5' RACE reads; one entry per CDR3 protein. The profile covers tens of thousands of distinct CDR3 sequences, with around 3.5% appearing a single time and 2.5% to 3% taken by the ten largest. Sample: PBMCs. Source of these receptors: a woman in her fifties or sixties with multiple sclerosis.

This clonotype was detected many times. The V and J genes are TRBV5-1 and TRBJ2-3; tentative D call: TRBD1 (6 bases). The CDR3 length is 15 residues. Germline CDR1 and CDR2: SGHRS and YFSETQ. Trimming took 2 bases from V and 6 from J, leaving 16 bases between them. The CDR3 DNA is TGCGCCAGCAGCTTTGGGGCAGGGGAAGGTGATACGCAGTATTTT. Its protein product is CASSFGAGEGDTQYF.

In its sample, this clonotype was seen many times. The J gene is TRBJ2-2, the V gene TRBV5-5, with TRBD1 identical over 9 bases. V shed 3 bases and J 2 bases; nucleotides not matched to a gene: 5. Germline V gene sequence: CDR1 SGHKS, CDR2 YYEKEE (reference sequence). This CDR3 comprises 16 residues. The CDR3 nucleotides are TGTGCCAGCAGCTCGGACAGGGGAGGAAACACCGGGGAGCTGTTTTTT. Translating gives CASSSDRGGNTGELFF.

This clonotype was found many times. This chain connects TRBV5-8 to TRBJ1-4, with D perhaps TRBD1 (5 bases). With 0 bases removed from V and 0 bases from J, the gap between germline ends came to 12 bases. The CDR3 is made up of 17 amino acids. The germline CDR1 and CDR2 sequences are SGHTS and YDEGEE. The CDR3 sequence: CASSLAPGTTTNEKLFF. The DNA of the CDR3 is TGTGCCAGCAGCTTGGCTCCAGGGACCACAACTAATGAAAAACTGTTTTTT.

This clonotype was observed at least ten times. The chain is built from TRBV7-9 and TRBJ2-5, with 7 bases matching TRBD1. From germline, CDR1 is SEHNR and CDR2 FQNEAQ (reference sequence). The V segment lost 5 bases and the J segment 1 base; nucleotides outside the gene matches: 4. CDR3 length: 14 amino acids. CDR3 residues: CASSLRQGQETQYF. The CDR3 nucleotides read TGTGCCAGCAGCCTTCGACAGGGCCAAGAGACCCAGTACTTC.

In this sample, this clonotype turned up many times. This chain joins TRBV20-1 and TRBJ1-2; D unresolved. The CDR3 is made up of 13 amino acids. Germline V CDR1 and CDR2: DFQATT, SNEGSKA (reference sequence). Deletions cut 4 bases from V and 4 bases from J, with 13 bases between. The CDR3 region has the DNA TGCAGTGCTATAAGCCAGGAGTTCTATGGCTACACCTTC. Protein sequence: CSAISQEFYGYTF.

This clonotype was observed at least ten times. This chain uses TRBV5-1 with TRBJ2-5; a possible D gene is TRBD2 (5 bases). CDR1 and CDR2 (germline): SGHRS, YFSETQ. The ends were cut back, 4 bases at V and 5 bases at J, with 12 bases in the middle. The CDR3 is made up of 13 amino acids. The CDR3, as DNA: TGCGCCAGCAGCCCGAGTAGGAGGGAGACCCAGTACTTC. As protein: CASSPSRRETQYF.

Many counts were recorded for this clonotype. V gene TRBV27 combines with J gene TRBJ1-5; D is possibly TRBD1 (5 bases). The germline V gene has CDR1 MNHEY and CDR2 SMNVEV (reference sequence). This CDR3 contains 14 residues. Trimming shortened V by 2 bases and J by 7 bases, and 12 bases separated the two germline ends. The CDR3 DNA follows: TGTGCCAGCAGTTTACCAGGGCGCGGGCAGCCCCAGCATTTT. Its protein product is CASSLPGRGQPQHF.

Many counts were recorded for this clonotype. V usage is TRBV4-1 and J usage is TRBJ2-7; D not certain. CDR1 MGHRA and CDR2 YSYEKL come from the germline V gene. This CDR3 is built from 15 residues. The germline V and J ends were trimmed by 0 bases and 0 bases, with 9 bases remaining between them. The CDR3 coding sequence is TGCGCCAGCAGCCAAGATCTGGGAAGCTCCTACGAGCAGTACTTC. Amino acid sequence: CASSQDLGSSYEQYF.

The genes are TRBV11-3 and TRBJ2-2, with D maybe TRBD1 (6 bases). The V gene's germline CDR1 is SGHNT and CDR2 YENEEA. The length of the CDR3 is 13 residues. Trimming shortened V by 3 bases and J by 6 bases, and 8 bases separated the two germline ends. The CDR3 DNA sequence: TGTGCCAGCAGCTTTGGGGGCCCCGGGGAGCTGTTTTTT. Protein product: CASSFGGPGELFF.

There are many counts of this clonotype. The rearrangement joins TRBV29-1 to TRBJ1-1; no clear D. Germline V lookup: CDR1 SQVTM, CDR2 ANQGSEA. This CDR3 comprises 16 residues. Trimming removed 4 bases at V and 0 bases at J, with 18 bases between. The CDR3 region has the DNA TGCAGCGTTGTGGTGACTGCGTGGGGAATGAACACTGAAGCTTTCTTT. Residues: CSVVVTAWGMNTEAFF.

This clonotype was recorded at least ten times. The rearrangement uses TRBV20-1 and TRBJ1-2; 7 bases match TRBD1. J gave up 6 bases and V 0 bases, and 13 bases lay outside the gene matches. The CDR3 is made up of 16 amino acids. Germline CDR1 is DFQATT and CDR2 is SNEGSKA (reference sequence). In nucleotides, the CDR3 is TGCAGTGCTAGAGATGTGGACAGGCCTCTTCTAAATGGCTACACCTTC. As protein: CSARDVDRPLLNGYTF.

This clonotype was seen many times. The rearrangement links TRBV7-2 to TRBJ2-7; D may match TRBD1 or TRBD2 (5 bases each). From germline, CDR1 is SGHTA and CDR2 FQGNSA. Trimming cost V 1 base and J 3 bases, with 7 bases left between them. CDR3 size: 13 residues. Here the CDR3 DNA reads TGTGCCAGCAGCTTAGGGGGGATCTACGAGCAGTACTTC. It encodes CASSLGGIYEQYF.

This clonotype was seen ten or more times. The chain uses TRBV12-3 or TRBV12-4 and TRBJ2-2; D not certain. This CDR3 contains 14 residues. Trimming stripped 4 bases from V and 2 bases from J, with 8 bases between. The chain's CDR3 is CASSSLINTGELFF. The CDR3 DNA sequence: TGTGCCAGCAGTTCCCTAATCAACACCGGGGAGCTGTTTTTT.

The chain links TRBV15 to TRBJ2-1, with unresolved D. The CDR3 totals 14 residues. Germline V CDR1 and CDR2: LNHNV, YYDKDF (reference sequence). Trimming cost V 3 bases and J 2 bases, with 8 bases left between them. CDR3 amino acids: CATSSPGAYNEQFF. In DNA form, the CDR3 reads TGTGCCACCAGCAGCCCGGGCGCCTACAATGAGCAGTTCTTC.

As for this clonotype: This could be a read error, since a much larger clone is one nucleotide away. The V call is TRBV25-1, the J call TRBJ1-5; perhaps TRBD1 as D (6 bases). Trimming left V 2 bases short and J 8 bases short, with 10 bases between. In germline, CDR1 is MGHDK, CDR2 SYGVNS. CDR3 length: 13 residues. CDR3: CASSEKGGKPQHF. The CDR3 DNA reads TGTGCCAGCAGTGAAAAGGGGGGCAAGCCCCAGCATTTT.

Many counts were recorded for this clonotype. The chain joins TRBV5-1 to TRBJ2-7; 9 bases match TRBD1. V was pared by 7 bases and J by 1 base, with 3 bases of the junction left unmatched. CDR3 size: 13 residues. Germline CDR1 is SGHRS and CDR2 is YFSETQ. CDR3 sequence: CASRGTGSYEQYF. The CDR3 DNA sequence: TGCGCCAGCCGCGGGACAGGGTCCTACGAGCAGTACTTC.